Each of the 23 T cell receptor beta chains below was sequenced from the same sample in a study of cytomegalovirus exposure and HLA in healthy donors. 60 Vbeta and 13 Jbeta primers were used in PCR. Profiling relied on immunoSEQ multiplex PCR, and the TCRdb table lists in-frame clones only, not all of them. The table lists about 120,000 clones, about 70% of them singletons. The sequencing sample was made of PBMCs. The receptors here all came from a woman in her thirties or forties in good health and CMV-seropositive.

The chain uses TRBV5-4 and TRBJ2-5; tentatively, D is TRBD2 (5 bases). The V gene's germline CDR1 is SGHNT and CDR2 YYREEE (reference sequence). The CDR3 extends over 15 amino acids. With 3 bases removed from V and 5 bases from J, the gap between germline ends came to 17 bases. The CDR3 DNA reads TGTGCCAGCAGCTACGAGGGCCCCCGAGGGGAGACCCAGTACTTC. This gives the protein CASSYEGPRGETQYF.

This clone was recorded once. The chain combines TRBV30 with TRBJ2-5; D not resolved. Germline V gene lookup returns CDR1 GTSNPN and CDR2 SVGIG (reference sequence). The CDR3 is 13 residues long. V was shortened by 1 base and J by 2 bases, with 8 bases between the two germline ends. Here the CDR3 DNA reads TGTGCCTGGAGTGGTGTGACTCAAGAGACCCAGTACTTC. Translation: CAWSGVTQETQYF.

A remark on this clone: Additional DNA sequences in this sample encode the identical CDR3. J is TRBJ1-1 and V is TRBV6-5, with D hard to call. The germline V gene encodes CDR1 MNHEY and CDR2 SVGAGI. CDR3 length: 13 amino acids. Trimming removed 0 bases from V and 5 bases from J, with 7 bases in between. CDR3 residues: CASSYSRNTEAFF. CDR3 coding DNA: TGTGCCAGCAGTTACTCGAGGAATACTGAAGCTTTCTTT.

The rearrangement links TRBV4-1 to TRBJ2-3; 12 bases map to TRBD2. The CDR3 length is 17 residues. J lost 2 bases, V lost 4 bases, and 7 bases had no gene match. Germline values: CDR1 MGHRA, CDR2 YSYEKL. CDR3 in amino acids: CASSRWASGGATDTQYF. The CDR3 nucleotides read TGCGCCAGCAGCCGGTGGGCTAGCGGGGGGGCCACAGATACGCAGTATTTT.

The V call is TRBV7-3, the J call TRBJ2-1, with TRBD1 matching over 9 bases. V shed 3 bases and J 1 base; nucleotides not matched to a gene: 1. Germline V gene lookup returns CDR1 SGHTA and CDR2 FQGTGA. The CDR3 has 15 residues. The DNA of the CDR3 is TGTGCCAGCAGCTTGGACAGGGGTTCCTACAATGAGCAGTTCTTC. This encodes CASSLDRGSYNEQFF.

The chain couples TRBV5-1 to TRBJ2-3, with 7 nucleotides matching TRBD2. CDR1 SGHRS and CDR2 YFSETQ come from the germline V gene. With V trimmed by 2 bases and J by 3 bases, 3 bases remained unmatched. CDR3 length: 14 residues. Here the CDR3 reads CASSFGGVTDTQYF. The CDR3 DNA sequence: TGCGCCAGCAGCTTTGGGGGGGTTACAGATACGCAGTATTTT. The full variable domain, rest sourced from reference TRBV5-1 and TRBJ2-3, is KAGVTQTPRYLIKTRGQQVTLSCSPISGHRSVSWYQQTPGQGLQFLFEYFSETQRNKGNFPGRFSGRQFSNSRSEMNVSTLELGDSALYLCASSFGGVTDTQYFGPGTRLTVL.

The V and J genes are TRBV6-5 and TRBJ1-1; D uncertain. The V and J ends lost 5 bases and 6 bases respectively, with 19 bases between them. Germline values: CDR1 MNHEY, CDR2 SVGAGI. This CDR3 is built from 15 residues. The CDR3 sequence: CASSLSRHPSAEAFF. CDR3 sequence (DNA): TGTGCCAGCAGTCTTTCCCGGCACCCGAGCGCTGAAGCTTTCTTT.

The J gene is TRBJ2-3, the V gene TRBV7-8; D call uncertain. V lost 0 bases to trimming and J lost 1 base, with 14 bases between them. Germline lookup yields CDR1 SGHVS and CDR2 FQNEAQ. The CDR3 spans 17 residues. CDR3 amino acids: CASSLAVFSVGTDTQYF. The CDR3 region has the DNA TGTGCCAGCAGCTTAGCGGTCTTTAGTGTGGGCACAGATACGCAGTATTTT.

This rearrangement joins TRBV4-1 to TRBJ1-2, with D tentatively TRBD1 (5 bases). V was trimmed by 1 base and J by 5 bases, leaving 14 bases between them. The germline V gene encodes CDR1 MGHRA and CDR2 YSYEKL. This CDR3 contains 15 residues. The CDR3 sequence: CASSQGRGNQYGYTF. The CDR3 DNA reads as TGCGCCAGCAGCCAAGGGAGGGGAAATCAGTATGGCTACACCTTC.

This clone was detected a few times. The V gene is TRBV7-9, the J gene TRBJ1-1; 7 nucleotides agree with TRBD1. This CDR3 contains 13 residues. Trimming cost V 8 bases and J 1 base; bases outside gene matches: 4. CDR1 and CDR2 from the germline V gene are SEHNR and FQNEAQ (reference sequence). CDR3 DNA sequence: TGTGCCAGCGGAGGACAGGCGAACACTGAAGCTTTCTTT. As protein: CASGGQANTEAFF.

CDR3 sequence (DNA): TGCGCCAGCAGCCTACCATGGCAGGGCCGGGGGTACAATGAGCAGTTCTTC. The encoded protein is CASSLPWQGRGYNEQFF. J is TRBJ2-1 and V is TRBV4-1; D is perhaps TRBD2 (6 bases). The CDR3 is 17 amino acids. In germline, CDR1 is MGHRA, CDR2 YSYEKL. Trimming stripped 4 bases from V and 4 bases from J, with 20 bases between.

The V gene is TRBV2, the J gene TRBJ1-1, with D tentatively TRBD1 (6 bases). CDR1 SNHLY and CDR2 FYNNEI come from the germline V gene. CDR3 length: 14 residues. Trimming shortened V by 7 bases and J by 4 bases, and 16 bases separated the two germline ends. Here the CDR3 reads CASTRDTGGTEAFF. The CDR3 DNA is TGTGCCAGCACCAGGGACACCGGTGGCACTGAAGCTTTCTTT.

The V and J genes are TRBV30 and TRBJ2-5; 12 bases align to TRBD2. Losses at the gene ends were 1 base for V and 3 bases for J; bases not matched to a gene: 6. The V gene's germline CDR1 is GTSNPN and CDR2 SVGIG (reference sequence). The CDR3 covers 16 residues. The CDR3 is CAWSAPTSGGKETQYF. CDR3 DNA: TGTGCCTGGAGTGCCCCGACTAGCGGGGGAAAAGAGACCCAGTACTTC.

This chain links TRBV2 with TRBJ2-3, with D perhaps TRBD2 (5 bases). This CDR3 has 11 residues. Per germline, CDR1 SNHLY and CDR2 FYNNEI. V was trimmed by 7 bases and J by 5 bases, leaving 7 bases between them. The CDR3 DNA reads TGTGCCAGCATGGAGGAAGATACGCAGTATTTT. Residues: CASMEEDTQYF.

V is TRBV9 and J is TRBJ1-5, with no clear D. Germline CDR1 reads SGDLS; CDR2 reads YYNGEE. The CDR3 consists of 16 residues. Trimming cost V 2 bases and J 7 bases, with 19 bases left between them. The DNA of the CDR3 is TGTGCCAGCAGCGTCTCCCCTTTGACGGGTCACCAGCCCCAGCATTTT. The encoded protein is CASSVSPLTGHQPQHF.

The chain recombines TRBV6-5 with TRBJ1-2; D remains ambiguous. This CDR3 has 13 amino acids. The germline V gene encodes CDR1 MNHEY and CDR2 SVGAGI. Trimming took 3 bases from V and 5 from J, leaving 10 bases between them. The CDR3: CASSYSPGYGYTF. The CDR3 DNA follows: TGTGCCAGCAGTTATTCCCCGGGGTATGGCTACACCTTC.

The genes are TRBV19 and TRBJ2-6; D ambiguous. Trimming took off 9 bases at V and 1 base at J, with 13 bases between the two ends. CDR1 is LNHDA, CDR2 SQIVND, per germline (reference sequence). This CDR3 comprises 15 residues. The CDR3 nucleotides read TGTGCCAGCAGTGGTGCGCTTTCTGGGGCCAACGTCCTGACTTTC. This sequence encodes CASSGALSGANVLTF.

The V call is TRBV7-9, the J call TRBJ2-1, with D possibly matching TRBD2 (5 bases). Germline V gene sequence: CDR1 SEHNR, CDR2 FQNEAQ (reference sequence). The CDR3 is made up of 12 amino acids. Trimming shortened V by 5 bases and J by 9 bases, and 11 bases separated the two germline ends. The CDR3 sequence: CASSRNRGEQFF. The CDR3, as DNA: TGTGCCAGCAGCCGAAATCGGGGTGAGCAGTTCTTC.

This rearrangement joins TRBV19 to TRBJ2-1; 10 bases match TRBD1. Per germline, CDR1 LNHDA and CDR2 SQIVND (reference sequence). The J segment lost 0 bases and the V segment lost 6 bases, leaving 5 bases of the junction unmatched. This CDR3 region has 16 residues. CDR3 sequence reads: CASSRTGGSSYNEQFF. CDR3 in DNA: TGTGCCAGTAGCAGGACAGGGGGTAGCTCCTACAATGAGCAGTTCTTC.

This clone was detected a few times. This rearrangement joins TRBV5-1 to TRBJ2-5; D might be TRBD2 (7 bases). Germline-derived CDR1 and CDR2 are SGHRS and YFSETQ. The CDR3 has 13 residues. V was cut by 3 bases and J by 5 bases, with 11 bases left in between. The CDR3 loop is CASSSQGGETQYF. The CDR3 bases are TGCGCCAGCAGCTCACAGGGAGGGGAGACCCAGTACTTC.

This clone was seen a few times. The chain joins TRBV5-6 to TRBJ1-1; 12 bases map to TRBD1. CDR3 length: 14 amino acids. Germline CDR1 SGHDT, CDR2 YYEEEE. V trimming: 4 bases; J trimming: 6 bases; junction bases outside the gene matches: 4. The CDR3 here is CASSTGTGGSEAFF. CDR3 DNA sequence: TGTGCCAGCAGCACTGGGACAGGGGGCTCTGAAGCTTTCTTT.

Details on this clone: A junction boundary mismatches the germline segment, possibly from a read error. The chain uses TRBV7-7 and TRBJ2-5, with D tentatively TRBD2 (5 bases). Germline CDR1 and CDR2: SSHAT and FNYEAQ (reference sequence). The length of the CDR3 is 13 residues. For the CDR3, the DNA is TGTGCTAGCAGCTTAGACCAAGAGGGAACCCAGTACTTC. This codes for CASSLDQEGTQYF.

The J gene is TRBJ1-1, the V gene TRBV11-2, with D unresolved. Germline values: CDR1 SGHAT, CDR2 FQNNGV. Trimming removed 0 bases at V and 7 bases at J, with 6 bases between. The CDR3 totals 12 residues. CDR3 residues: CASSLERSEAFF. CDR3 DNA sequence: TGTGCCAGCAGCTTAGAAAGGAGTGAAGCTTTCTTT.